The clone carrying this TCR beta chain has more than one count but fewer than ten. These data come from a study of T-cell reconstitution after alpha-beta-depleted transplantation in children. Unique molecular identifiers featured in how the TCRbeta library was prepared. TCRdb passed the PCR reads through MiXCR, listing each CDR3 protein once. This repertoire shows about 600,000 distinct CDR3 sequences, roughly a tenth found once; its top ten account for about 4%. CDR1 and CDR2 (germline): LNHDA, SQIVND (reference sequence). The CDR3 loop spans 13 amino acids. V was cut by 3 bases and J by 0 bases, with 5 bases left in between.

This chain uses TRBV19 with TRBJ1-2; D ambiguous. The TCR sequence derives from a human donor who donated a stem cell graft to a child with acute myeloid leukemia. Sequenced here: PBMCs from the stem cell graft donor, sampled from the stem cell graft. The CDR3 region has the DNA TGTGCCAGTAGTATTTTAGCTAACTATGGCTACACCTTC. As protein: CASSILANYGYTF.